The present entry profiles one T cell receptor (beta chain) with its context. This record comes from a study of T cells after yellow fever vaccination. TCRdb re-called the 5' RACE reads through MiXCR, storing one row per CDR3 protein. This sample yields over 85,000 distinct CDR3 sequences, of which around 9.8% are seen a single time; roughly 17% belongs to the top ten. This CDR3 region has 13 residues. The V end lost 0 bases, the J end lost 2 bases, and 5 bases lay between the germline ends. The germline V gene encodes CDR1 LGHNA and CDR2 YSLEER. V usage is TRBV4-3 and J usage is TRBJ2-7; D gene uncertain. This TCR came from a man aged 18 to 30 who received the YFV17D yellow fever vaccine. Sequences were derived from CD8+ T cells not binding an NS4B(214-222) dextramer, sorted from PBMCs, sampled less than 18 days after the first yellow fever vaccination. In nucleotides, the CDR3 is TGCGCCAGCAGCCAAGATCCTACCTACGAGCAGTACTTC. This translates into CASSQDPTYEQYF.